This T cell receptor (beta chain) was obtained from a study of blood T cell repertoires in COVID-19. As for the study in general: Whether acute or convalescent, the COVID-19 samples came from the United States, Italy and Spain. Sources were T cells, B-cell-depleted T cells, or PBMCs; the material itself was cDNA or gDNA.

Method: immunoSEQ multiplex PCR; TCRdb's copy keeps in-frame clones and lacks some. The sample records 55,000 to 85,000 clones, less than 95% being singletons. The junction had 8 bases not matched to a gene; V was cut back by 2 bases and J by 12 bases. Germline V gene lookup returns CDR1 MNHEY and CDR2 SVGEGT. The CDR3 loop spans 14 amino acids. The clonotype was recovered from a woman between 18 and 29 years old with acute or convalescent COVID-19. This rearrangement joins TRBV6-2 or TRBV6-3 to TRBJ2-1, with 9 bases aligning to TRBD2. Sample: peripheral blood. The DNA for the CDR3 is TGTGCCAGCAGTTACAGGCGGGAGGGCATGGGGCAGTTCTTC. This encodes CASSYRREGMGQFF.